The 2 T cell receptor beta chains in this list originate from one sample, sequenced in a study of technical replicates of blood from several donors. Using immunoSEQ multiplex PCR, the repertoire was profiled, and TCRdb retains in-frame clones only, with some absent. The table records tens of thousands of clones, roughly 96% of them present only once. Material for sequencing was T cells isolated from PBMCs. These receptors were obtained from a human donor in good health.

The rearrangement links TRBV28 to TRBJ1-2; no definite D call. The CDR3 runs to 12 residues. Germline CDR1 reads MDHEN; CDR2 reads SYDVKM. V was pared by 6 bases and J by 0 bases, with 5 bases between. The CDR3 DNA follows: TGTGCCAGCAGCACTCCTAACTATGGCTACACCTTC. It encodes CASSTPNYGYTF.

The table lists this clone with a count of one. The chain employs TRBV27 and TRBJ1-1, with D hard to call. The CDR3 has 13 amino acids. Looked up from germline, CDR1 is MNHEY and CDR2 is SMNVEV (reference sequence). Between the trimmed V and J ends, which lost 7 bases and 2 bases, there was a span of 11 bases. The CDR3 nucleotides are TGTGCCAGCACGTTTTTCCCCAACACTGAAGCTTTCTTT. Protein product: CASTFFPNTEAFF.